The next 11 T cell receptor beta chains were all read from a single sample in a study of PD-1 blockade in classical Hodgkin lymphoma. The patients all showed relapse after autologous stem cell transplantation, while their brentuximab vedotin exposure varied. Sequencing used immunoSEQ multiplex PCR; TCRdb keeps in-frame clones, though not all of them. Of about 93,000 clones in the sample, 75% to 85% were seen once. Sequenced here: peripheral blood mononuclear cells (PBMCs), sampled before the second cycle of nivolumab. The receptors originated from a human donor with classical Hodgkin lymphoma.

This chain uses TRBV7-8 with TRBJ1-3; D call uncertain. The CDR3 totals 15 residues. Germline CDR1 reads SGHVS; CDR2 reads FQNEAQ. V lost 8 bases to trimming and J lost 0 bases, with 14 bases between them. The CDR3 DNA reads TGTGCCAGCGCCCGTGAGAGACTCTCTGGAAACACCATATATTTT. Protein: CASARERLSGNTIYF. The variable domain in full, with the rest retrieved from reference TRBV7-8 and TRBJ1-3, is GAGVSQSPRYKVAKRGQDVALRCDPISGHVSLFWYQQALGQGPEFLTYFQNEAQLDKSGLPSDRFFAERPEGSVSTLKIQRTQQEDSAVYLCASARERLSGNTIYFGEGSWLTVV.

V is TRBV30 and J is TRBJ1-3; 7 bases are a match to TRBD1. The germline V gene has CDR1 GTSNPN and CDR2 SVGIG (reference sequence). After removal of 5 bases from V and 7 bases from J, the junction contained 8 bases not matched to a gene. The CDR3 runs 13 residues. The CDR3 sequence is CAWDRALGNTIYF. CDR3 DNA: TGTGCCTGGGACAGGGCATTAGGGAACACCATATATTTT.

Written as DNA, the CDR3 is TGTGCCAGCATATCTAGCGGGAGGGGCGCAGATACGCAGTATTTT. This gives the protein CASISSGRGADTQYF. The chain carries TRBV7-9 and TRBJ2-3; the match to TRBD2 covers 12 bases. Trimming cost V 7 bases and J 4 bases; bases outside gene matches: 6. This CDR3 spans 15 amino acids. Germline CDR1 reads SEHNR; CDR2 reads FQNEAQ (reference sequence).

The chain carries TRBV7-3 and TRBJ2-1, with D maybe TRBD2 (6 bases). In germline, CDR1 is SGHTA, CDR2 FQGTGA. The CDR3 is 16 residues long. V was cut by 2 bases and J by 2 bases, with 13 bases left in between. The CDR3 region has the DNA TGTGCCAGCAGCTTAGGGGTAGGAGGGACCTACAATGAGCAGTTCTTC. Residues: CASSLGVGGTYNEQFF.

The chain recombines TRBV2 with TRBJ2-7; 7 bases align to TRBD1. Trimming removed 5 bases from V and 2 bases from J; junction bases left unmatched: 3. The CDR3 is 13 amino acids. Germline V lookup: CDR1 SNHLY, CDR2 FYNNEI. The CDR3: CASSSGTAYEQYF. The CDR3 region has the DNA TGTGCCAGCAGTTCCGGGACAGCCTACGAGCAGTACTTC.

The chain combines TRBV18 with TRBJ2-1; 12 nucleotides align to TRBD1. J lost 12 bases, V lost 0 bases, and 0 bases had no gene match. Germline V gene lookup returns CDR1 KGHSH and CDR2 LQKENI. This CDR3 has 13 residues. The CDR3 loop is CASSPPGQGAQFF. CDR3 nucleotides: TGTGCCAGCTCACCACCGGGACAGGGGGCGCAGTTCTTC. The whole variable domain, filled in from reference TRBV18 and TRBJ2-1, reads NAGVMQNPRHLVRRRGQEARLRCSPMKGHSHVYWYRQLPEEGLKFMVYLQKENIIDESGMPKERFSAEFPKEGPSILRIQQVVRGDSAAYFCASSPPGQGAQFFGPGTRLTVL.

The chain is built from TRBV30 and TRBJ2-7; D may be TRBD1 or TRBD2 (5 bases each). Deletions cut 3 bases from V and 2 bases from J, with 11 bases between. The CDR3 contains 13 residues. Germline V CDR1 and CDR2: GTSNPN, SVGIG (reference sequence). The CDR3 loop is CAWSRGRTYEQYF. As DNA, the CDR3 is TGTGCCTGGAGCCGGGGCCGAACCTACGAGCAGTACTTC.

The chain couples TRBV2 to TRBJ1-1, with 8 bases that match TRBD1. Germline CDR1 is SNHLY and CDR2 is FYNNEI. The CDR3 consists of 14 residues. Trimming removed 4 bases from V and 5 bases from J; junction bases left unmatched: 6. CDR3 loop: CASSGQGSGTEAFF. The CDR3 bases are TGTGCCAGCAGTGGACAGGGGAGTGGGACTGAAGCTTTCTTT.

The chain has TRBV28 and TRBJ2-2; TRBD1 agrees at 11 bases. V was clipped by 4 bases and J by 7 bases; unmatched bases: 8. Germline-derived CDR1 and CDR2 are MDHEN and SYDVKM. The CDR3 contains 16 residues. The CDR3 loop is CASSSGQGAEYGELFF. In DNA form, the CDR3 reads TGTGCCAGCAGTTCAGGACAGGGGGCGGAATACGGGGAGCTGTTTTTT.

The chain combines TRBV7-2 with TRBJ2-7; D gene ambiguous. In germline, CDR1 is SGHTA, CDR2 FQGNSA. The CDR3 contains 14 residues. The ends were cut back, 2 bases at V and 0 bases at J, with 8 bases in the middle. The DNA of the CDR3 is TGTGCCAGCAGCTTACATCCAGCCTCCTACGAGCAGTACTTC. It codes for CASSLHPASYEQYF.

This chain connects TRBV7-6 to TRBJ1-1, with D possibly matching TRBD1 (5 bases). The CDR3 totals 16 residues. Germline CDR1 reads SGHVS; CDR2 reads FNYEAQ. V shed 5 bases and J shed 2 bases, with 18 bases lying between them. The CDR3 DNA follows: TGTGCCAGCAGCCGTCTTTATCGGGGCAGAAACACTGAAGCTTTCTTT. It codes for CASSRLYRGRNTEAFF.